This entry is about one TCR beta chain. Unique molecular identifiers tagged the TCRbeta library. In TCRdb, the PCR reads were re-called with MiXCR into one record per CDR3 protein. The repertoire consists of 84,000 or so distinct CDR3 sequences, with 15% to 17% occurring once and the leading ten covering around 20%. This sample was taken from a study of T-cell reconstitution after alpha-beta-depleted transplantation in children. Trimming took 0 bases from V and 0 from J, leaving 11 bases between them. Per germline, CDR1 SEHNR and CDR2 FQNEAQ (reference sequence). The CDR3 extends over 16 amino acids. This TCR came from a male patient aged 2-10 years who had a stem cell transplant for acute lymphoblastic leukemia, so the T cells may come from the graft donor. This chain connects TRBV7-9 to TRBJ1-1, with D hard to call. The input for sequencing was PBMCs, mostly from graft donor cells, taken 180 days after TCRalphabeta/CD19-depleted stem cell transplant. The CDR3 coding sequence is TGTGCCAGCAGCTTAGCGGGCGGATACATGAACACTGAAGCTTTCTTT. Residues: CASSLAGGYMNTEAFF.